The present T cell receptor beta chain was sequenced within a study of shared clonotypes between healthy human individuals. The repertoire was sequenced with immunoSEQ multiplex PCR; TCRdb's copy has only in-frame clones and lacks some. The sample lists 2 million to 2.5 million clones, approximately 96% occurring once. The ends lost 4 bases at V and 1 base at J; junction bases unmatched: 5. The CDR3 extends over 16 amino acids. Germline CDR1 reads KGHSH; CDR2 reads LQKENI. The source material was naive CD4+ T cells sorted from blood. Documented subset: CD45RA+ positively selected. This TCR came from a man younger than 35 in good health. The genes are TRBV18 and TRBJ2-1; 9 nucleotides match TRBD1. For the CDR3, the DNA is TGTGCCAGCTCACGGATACAGGGGGCGTCCTACAATGAGCAGTTCTTC. This gives the protein CASSRIQGASYNEQFF.